This T cell receptor (beta chain) was captured by sequencing in a study of blood T cell repertoires in COVID-19. Participants, about 18 to 90 years old, spanned about two dozen US areas. Categorization into cohorts depended on clinical history that participants reported. This table comes from immunoSEQ multiplex PCR, and its TCRdb copy is limited to in-frame clones, with some not included. This repertoire shows approximately 170,000 clones, approximately 87% found once; its top ten account for 3.5% to 5%. This clone was seen a single time. CDR3 length equals 18 residues. In germline, CDR1 is MNHNS, CDR2 SASEGT. The V and J ends lost 3 bases and 5 bases, in that order; junction bases with no gene match: 12.

Sequenced: PBMCs or T cells enriched from blood (not recorded which). The chain employs TRBV6-1 and TRBJ2-2, with TRBD1 matching over 10 bases. This receptor was taken from a woman aged 45-59 years who had recovered from COVID-19. This CDR3 is CASSDSLTWDRGTGELFF. In nucleotides, the CDR3 is TGTGCCAGCAGTGACAGTTTGACTTGGGACAGGGGTACCGGGGAGCTGTTTTTT.